The present entry profiles one TCR beta chain with its context. Its specificity is unknown. Primers for the PCR totalled 60 Vbeta and 13 Jbeta. Produced via immunoSEQ multiplex PCR; TCRdb's table is partial and in-frame only. This table holds about 170,000 clones, under 85% found once. The source of the sample is a study of cytomegalovirus exposure and HLA in healthy donors. This CDR3 has 14 amino acids. The ends were cut back, 5 bases at V and 5 bases at J, with 16 bases in the middle. Germline CDR1 SQVTM, CDR2 ANQGSEA. Overall study findings and caveats: A later analysis linked a missense DCLRE1C variant to TCR beta V- and J-gene trimming.

The gene calls are TRBV29-1 and TRBJ2-1; D ambiguous. The TCR was taken from a female donor in good health and CMV-seronegative. The specimen sequenced was PBMCs. CDR3 nucleotides: TGCAGCGTTTGTCCCGGTCTCCATCACAATGAGCAGTTCTTC. This sequence encodes CSVCPGLHHNEQFF.